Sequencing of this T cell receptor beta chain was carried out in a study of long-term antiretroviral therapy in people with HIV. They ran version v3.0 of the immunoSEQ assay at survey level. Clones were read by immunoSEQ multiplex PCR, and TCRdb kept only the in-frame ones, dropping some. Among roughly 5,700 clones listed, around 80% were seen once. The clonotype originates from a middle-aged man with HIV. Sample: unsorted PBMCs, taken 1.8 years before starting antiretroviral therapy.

The CDR3 region is CASSFRQGPPQHF. The CDR3 DNA sequence: TGTGCCAGCAGTTTTCGACAGGGGCCGCCCCAGCATTTT. This chain connects TRBV27 to TRBJ1-5, with 8 bases identical to TRBD1. Germline-derived CDR1 and CDR2 are MNHEY and SMNVEV (reference sequence). CDR3 length equals 13 residues. The V gene end was trimmed by 3 bases and the J gene end by 9 bases; junction bases not matched to a gene: 4.